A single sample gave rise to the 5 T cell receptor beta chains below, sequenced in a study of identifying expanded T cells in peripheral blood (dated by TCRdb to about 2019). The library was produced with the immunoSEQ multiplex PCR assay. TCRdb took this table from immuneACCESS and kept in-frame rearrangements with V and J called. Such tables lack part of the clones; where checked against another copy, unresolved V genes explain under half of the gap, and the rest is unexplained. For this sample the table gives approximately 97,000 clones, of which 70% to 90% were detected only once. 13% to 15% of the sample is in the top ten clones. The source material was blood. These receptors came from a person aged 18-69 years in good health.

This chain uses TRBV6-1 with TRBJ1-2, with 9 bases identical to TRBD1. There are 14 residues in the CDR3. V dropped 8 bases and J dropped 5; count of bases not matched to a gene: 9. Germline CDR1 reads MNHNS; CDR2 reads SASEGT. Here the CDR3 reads CASLDIGTGYGYTF. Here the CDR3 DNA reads TGTGCCAGCCTGGATATCGGGACAGGGTATGGCTACACCTTC.

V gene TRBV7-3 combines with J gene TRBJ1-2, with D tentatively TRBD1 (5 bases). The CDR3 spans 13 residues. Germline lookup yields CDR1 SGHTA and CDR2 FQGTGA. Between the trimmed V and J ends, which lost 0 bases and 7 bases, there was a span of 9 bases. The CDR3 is CASSLTGAAGYTF. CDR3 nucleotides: TGTGCCAGCAGCTTAACAGGGGCAGCTGGCTACACCTTC.

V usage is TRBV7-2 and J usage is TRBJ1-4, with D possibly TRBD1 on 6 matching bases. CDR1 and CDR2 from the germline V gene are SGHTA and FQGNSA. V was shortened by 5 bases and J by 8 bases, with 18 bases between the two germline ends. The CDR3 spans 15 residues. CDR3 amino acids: CASSPETGSGEKLFF. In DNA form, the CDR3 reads TGTGCCAGCAGCCCAGAAACAGGGTCAGGGGAAAAACTGTTTTTT.

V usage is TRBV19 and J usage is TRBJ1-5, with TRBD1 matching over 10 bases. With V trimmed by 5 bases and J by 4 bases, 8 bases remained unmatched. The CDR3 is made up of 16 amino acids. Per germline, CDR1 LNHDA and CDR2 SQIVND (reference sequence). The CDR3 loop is CASSPGTGARNQPQHF. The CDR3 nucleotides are TGTGCCAGTAGTCCGGGGACAGGGGCTAGAAATCAGCCCCAGCATTTT.

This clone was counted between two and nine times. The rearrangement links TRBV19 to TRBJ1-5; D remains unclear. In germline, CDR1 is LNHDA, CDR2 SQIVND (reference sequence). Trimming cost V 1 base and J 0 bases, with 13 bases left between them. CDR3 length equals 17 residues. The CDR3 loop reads CASSIGGPLNSNQPQHF. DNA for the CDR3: TGTGCCAGTAGTATAGGTGGCCCTCTCAATAGCAATCAGCCCCAGCATTTT.